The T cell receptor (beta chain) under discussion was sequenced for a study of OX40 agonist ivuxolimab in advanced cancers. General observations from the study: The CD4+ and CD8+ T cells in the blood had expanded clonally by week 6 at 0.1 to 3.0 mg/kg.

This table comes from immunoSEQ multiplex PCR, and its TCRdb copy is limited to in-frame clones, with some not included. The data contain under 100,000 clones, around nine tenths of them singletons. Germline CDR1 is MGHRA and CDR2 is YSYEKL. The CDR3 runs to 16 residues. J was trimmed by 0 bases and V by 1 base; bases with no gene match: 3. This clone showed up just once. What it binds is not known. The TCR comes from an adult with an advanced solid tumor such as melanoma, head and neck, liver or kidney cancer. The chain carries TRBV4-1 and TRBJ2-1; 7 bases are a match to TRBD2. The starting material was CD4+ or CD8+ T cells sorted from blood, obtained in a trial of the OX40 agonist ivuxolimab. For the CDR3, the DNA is TGCGCCAGCAGCCAAGGGCGGGGGAGCTCCTACAATGAGCAGTTCTTC. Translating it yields CASSQGRGSSYNEQFF.